This record covers a single TCR beta chain. The antigen is not known. This sample was included in a study of cytomegalovirus exposure and HLA in healthy donors. Researchers ran the PCR with 60 Vbeta and 13 Jbeta primers. Sequencing was performed with immunoSEQ multiplex PCR; in TCRdb, only in-frame clones are kept and a portion is missing. Seen here are 150,000 or so clones, 60% to 80% observed once, and the top ten hold roughly 12%. Trimming pared 4 bases from V and 0 bases from J, leaving 10 bases between. Germline assignment: CDR1 SGHRS and CDR2 YFSETQ. CDR3 length: 15 residues. Notes on the study in general: Sequencing had likely introduced a cluster of highly shared sequence variants as an artifact. According to an earlier analysis, most TCR beta V segments yielded productive rearrangements about 90% or about 30% of the time. CMV serostatus was the only recorded immune exposure for donors.

V is TRBV5-1 and J is TRBJ2-2; D is possibly TRBD1 (6 bases). Sequencing was done on a sample of PBMCs. This sequence was found in a young man in good health and CMV-seropositive. CDR3 in amino acids: CASSVDRANTGELFF. The CDR3 DNA is TGCGCCAGCAGCGTGGACAGAGCGAACACCGGGGAGCTGTTTTTT.